Presented here are 11 T cell receptor beta chains from one specimen sequenced in a study of cytomegalovirus exposure and HLA in healthy donors. It was with 60 Vbeta and 13 Jbeta primers that the PCR ran. The assay was immunoSEQ multiplex PCR, and TCRdb's table has in-frame clones only and misses some. Found here are about 73,000 clones, under 80% of them singletons; the top ten hold around 7%. The specimen was PBMCs. The receptors here all came from a woman in her forties or fifties in good health and CMV-seropositive.

This sequence joins TRBV19 and TRBJ1-5; D ambiguous. With 3 bases removed from V and 6 bases from J, the gap between germline ends came to 12 bases. In germline, CDR1 is LNHDA, CDR2 SQIVND (reference sequence). The CDR3 covers 14 residues. The CDR3, as DNA: TGTGCCAGTAGTATCGGGCAGCGGGGTCAGCCCCAGCATTTT. Translating it yields CASSIGQRGQPQHF.

The chain is built from TRBV27 and TRBJ1-1; a weak D match, TRBD1 (5 bases). CDR1 and CDR2 from the germline V gene are MNHEY and SMNVEV (reference sequence). V lost 3 bases and J lost 6, with 14 bases in between. The CDR3 runs 14 residues. The CDR3 here is CASSLDKGIAEAFF. The CDR3 bases are TGTGCCAGCAGTTTGGACAAGGGGATCGCTGAAGCTTTCTTT.

The genes are TRBV27 and TRBJ2-5; no firm D call. V shed 3 bases and J shed 1 base, with 6 bases lying between them. CDR1 and CDR2 (germline): MNHEY, SMNVEV (reference sequence). The CDR3 runs 13 residues. The CDR3 coding sequence is TGTGCCAGCAGTTTTGCCGGCCAAGAGACCCAGTACTTC. Translated, it gives CASSFAGQETQYF.

The chain's CDR3 is CASSLEQGLDGYTF. CDR3 DNA sequence: TGTGCCAGCAGCTTAGAACAGGGGTTGGATGGCTACACCTTC. The genes are TRBV11-2 and TRBJ1-2; TRBD1 aligns across 7 bases. The CDR3 runs to 14 residues. Germline CDR1 is SGHAT and CDR2 is FQNNGV. Trimming at V came to 0 bases and at J to 6 bases, leaving 4 bases not matched to a gene.

V usage is TRBV5-1 and J usage is TRBJ2-2, with TRBD1 matching 12 bases. The CDR3 loop spans 18 amino acids. CDR1 SGHRS and CDR2 YFSETQ come from the germline V gene. The J segment lost 4 bases and the V segment lost 2 bases, leaving 9 bases of the junction unmatched. The CDR3 protein is CASSLRPGQGARTGELFF. The CDR3 DNA follows: TGCGCCAGCAGCTTACGTCCGGGACAGGGGGCGCGCACCGGGGAGCTGTTTTTT.

V is TRBV29-1 and J is TRBJ1-6; possibly TRBD1 for D (5 bases). Germline V CDR1 and CDR2: SQVTM, ANQGSEA. The CDR3 extends over 14 amino acids. The ends were cut back, 5 bases at V and 5 bases at J, with 13 bases in the middle. For the CDR3, the DNA is TGCAGCGTTAAGTTTGGGACTGATAATTCACCCCTCCACTTT. It is translated as CSVKFGTDNSPLHF.

The genes are TRBV11-3 and TRBJ2-7, with D perhaps matching TRBD1 (5 bases). CDR3 length equals 15 residues. Germline V gene sequence: CDR1 SGHNT, CDR2 YENEEA. CDR3 in amino acids: CASSLDRASSHEQYV. The CDR3 DNA reads TGTGCCAGCAGCTTAGACAGGGCTTCCTCCCACGAGCAGTACGTC.

This sequence joins TRBV5-1 and TRBJ2-3; weak D call: TRBD2 (5 bases). Per the germline V gene, CDR1 is SGHRS and CDR2 is YFSETQ. V gave up 0 bases and J gave up 0 bases, with 14 bases separating them. The CDR3 extends over 17 amino acids. In nucleotides, the CDR3 is TGCGCCAGCAGCTTGGGGCTAGCAGCACTTAGCACAGATACGCAGTATTTT. Amino acid sequence: CASSLGLAALSTDTQYF.

The chain is built from TRBV27 and TRBJ1-1, with D uncertain. Germline-derived CDR1 and CDR2 are MNHEY and SMNVEV (reference sequence). Trimming removed 7 bases from V and 11 bases from J, with 29 bases in between. The CDR3 sequence is 16 residues long. The CDR3 DNA is TGTGCCAGCAAAACGGGTAGAACCCATAATGTAGAGGTGGCTTTCTTT. The encoded protein is CASKTGRTHNVEVAFF.

This chain joins TRBV6-5 and TRBJ1-3; the D is unclear. The CDR3 is 14 amino acids. Germline CDR1 is MNHEY and CDR2 is SVGAGI. V gave up 0 bases and J gave up 4 bases, with 7 bases separating them. The CDR3 nucleotides read TGTGCCAGCAGTTACTCGAACACAGGAAACACCATATATTTT. Encoded protein: CASSYSNTGNTIYF.

This clone has more than one count but fewer than ten. The chain employs TRBV19 and TRBJ2-2, with TRBD1 as a possible D gene (6 bases). The CDR3 is made up of 14 amino acids. Germline loops: CDR1 LNHDA, CDR2 SQIVND (reference sequence). Trimming cost V 9 bases and J 2 bases, with 13 bases left between them. CDR3 sequence reads: CASYSGVNTGELFF. The CDR3 nucleotides are TGTGCCAGCTACTCAGGGGTAAACACCGGGGAGCTGTTTTTT.